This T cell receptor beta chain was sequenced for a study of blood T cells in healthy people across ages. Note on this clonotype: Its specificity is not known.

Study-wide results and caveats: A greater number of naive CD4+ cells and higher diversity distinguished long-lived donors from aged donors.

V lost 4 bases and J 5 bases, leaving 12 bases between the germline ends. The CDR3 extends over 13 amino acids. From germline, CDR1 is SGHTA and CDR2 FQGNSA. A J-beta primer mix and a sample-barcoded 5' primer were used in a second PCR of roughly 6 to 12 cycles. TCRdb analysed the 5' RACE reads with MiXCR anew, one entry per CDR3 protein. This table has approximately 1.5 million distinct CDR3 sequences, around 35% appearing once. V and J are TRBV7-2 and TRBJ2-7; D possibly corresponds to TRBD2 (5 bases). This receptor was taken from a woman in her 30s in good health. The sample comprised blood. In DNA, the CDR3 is TGTGCCAGCAGCTCAGCGCGAGGGAACGAGCAGTACTTC. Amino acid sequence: CASSSARGNEQYF.